Shown below are 18 T cell receptor beta chains from a single sample sequenced in a study of CD8+ T cells in alopecia areata. Extracted from the samples, RNA was reverse transcribed into cDNA to serve as the sequencing template. Repertoires were generated with immunoSEQ multiplex PCR, while TCRdb's copy carries only in-frame clones and drops some. The sample holds about 200,000 clones, roughly 57% seen once. Here the sequenced sample was CD4+ T cells sorted from blood, taken at week 0. These receptors were obtained from a human donor with alopecia areata.

The chain carries TRBV29-1 and TRBJ2-7, with D possibly being TRBD1 (6 bases). Between the trimmed V and J ends, which lost 4 bases and 0 bases, there was a span of 7 bases. Germline-derived CDR1 and CDR2 are SQVTM and ANQGSEA. There are 12 residues in the CDR3. The CDR3 DNA sequence: TGCAGCGTTGCGGGACACTCCTACGAGCAGTACTTC. Protein sequence: CSVAGHSYEQYF.

The rearrangement links TRBV15 to TRBJ1-1; 9 nucleotides line up with TRBD1. V was pared by 0 bases and J by 11 bases, with 7 bases of the junction left unmatched. The CDR3 runs to 14 residues. CDR1 is LNHNV, CDR2 YYDKDF, per germline (reference sequence). The CDR3 region is CATSRDKGTGQAFF. The CDR3 DNA is TGTGCCACCAGCAGAGATAAAGGGACAGGGCAGGCTTTCTTT.

This sequence joins TRBV5-4 and TRBJ1-3; D not resolved. Deletions cut 5 bases from V and 1 base from J, with 13 bases between. Germline V gives CDR1 SGHNT, CDR2 YYREEE (reference sequence). This CDR3 has 15 residues. The CDR3: CASSTDGFSGNTIYF. The CDR3 nucleotides read TGTGCCAGCAGTACTGACGGATTTTCTGGAAACACCATATATTTT.

There are a few counts of this clone. The chain employs TRBV7-8 and TRBJ2-6; D unclear. V was trimmed by 10 bases and J by 2 bases, leaving 0 bases between them. The CDR3 consists of 10 residues. Germline lookup yields CDR1 SGHVS and CDR2 FQNEAQ. The CDR3 DNA reads TGTGCCACTGGGGCCAACGTCCTGACTTTC. As protein: CATGANVLTF.

This chain connects TRBV5-1 to TRBJ2-1, with D maybe TRBD2 (5 bases). Germline CDR1 is SGHRS and CDR2 is YFSETQ. The CDR3 has 14 amino acids. Trimming took off 5 bases at V and 0 bases at J, with 9 bases between the two ends. The CDR3: CASREVASYNEQFF. The CDR3 nucleotides are TGCGCCAGCAGGGAGGTAGCCTCCTACAATGAGCAGTTCTTC.

V usage is TRBV30 and J usage is TRBJ1-2; possible D gene TRBD1, 5 bases. Looked up from germline, CDR1 is GTSNPN and CDR2 is SVGIG (reference sequence). The V end was cut by 3 bases, the J end by 4 bases, with 12 bases between. The CDR3 length is 13 residues. DNA for the CDR3: TGTGCCTGGAGAGAAACAGGCCCCTATGGCTACACCTTC. Translated: CAWRETGPYGYTF. The complete variable domain, with remaining parts taken from reference TRBV30 and TRBJ1-2, reads SQTIHQWPATLVQPVGSPLSLECTVEGTSNPNLYWYRQAAGRGLQLLFYSVGIGQISSEVPQNLSASRPQDRQFILSSKKLLLSDSGFYLCAWRETGPYGYTFGSGTRLTVV.

The CDR3 nucleotides are TGTGCCAGCAGCGCCCCCGGGACAGTGAACACTGAAGCTTTCTTT. Translating it yields CASSAPGTVNTEAFF. V usage is TRBV9 and J usage is TRBJ1-1; 7 nucleotides align to TRBD1. Trimming cost V 3 bases and J 0 bases; bases outside gene matches: 5. There are 15 residues in the CDR3. The germline CDR1 and CDR2 sequences are SGDLS and YYNGEE.

V usage is TRBV5-6 and J usage is TRBJ1-1; D gene uncertain. CDR1 SGHDT and CDR2 YYEEEE come from the germline V gene. V gave up 2 bases and J gave up 2 bases, with 10 bases separating them. The CDR3 has 14 residues. The CDR3 loop reads CASSFSPENTEAFF. Here the CDR3 DNA reads TGTGCCAGCAGCTTTTCACCCGAAAACACTGAAGCTTTCTTT. The variable domain in full, with the rest retrieved from reference TRBV5-6 and TRBJ1-1, is DAGVTQSPTHLIKTRGQQVTLRCSPKSGHDTVSWYQQALGQGPQFIFQYYEEEERQRGNFPDRFSGHQFPNYSSELNVNALLLGDSALYLCASSFSPENTEAFFGQGTRLTVV.

This sequence joins TRBV7-2 and TRBJ2-2; the match to TRBD2 covers 11 bases. Trimming removed 6 bases from V and 7 bases from J; junction bases left unmatched: 7. Germline CDR1 reads SGHTA; CDR2 reads FQGNSA. The CDR3 totals 15 residues. CDR3 coding DNA: TGTGCCAGCAGGCGGCTAGCGGGAGGAAACGGGGAGCTGTTTTTT. Translating gives CASRRLAGGNGELFF.

Notes on this clone: The junction departs from germline at one end; a sequencing error may be responsible. The gene calls are TRBV5-1 and TRBJ2-5; 7 nucleotides agree with TRBD1. The CDR3 runs to 13 residues. Germline V gives CDR1 SGHRS, CDR2 YFSETQ. The CDR3 sequence: CASFQGDQATQYF. As DNA, the CDR3 is TGCGCCAGCTTCCAGGGGGACCAAGCGACCCAGTACTTC.

The chain has TRBV6-5 and TRBJ2-5; 9 positions agree with TRBD1. Germline assignment: CDR1 MNHEY and CDR2 SVGAGI. The CDR3 is 14 amino acids. With 3 bases clipped from V and 14 bases from J, the junction kept 13 bases outside the gene matches. This chain's CDR3 is CASSYLGQGFLIYF. The DNA for the CDR3 is TGTGCCAGCAGTTATTTGGGACAGGGTTTTCTAATCTACTTC.

This clone was detected many times. The chain links TRBV9 to TRBJ2-1; D unclear. Trimming pared 3 bases from V and 4 bases from J, leaving 5 bases between. This CDR3 has 12 amino acids. Germline loops: CDR1 SGDLS, CDR2 YYNGEE. The DNA of the CDR3 is TGTGCCAGCAGCGCCAATTACAATGAGCAGTTCTTC. Its protein is CASSANYNEQFF.

The chain recombines TRBV29-1 with TRBJ2-3, with TRBD1 identical over 8 bases. This CDR3 has 14 amino acids. J lost 5 bases, V lost 5 bases, and 9 bases had no gene match. Germline V gene data show CDR1 as SQVTM and CDR2 as ANQGSEA. The CDR3 sequence is CSVKTGDGGDTQYF. The CDR3, as DNA: TGCAGCGTTAAGACAGGGGACGGTGGAGATACGCAGTATTTT.

In this sample, this clone turned up a few times. This chain joins TRBV6-6 and TRBJ1-2; D gene ambiguous. The CDR3 totals 13 residues. The germline V and J ends were trimmed by 4 bases and 6 bases, with 12 bases remaining between them. Germline V gives CDR1 MNHNY, CDR2 SVGAGI (reference sequence). DNA of the CDR3: TGTGCCAGCAGTTCCTCTCGCTACGATGGCTACACCTTC. Translated: CASSSSRYDGYTF.

This sequence joins TRBV27 and TRBJ1-1; 9 nucleotides align to TRBD1. The CDR3 consists of 13 residues. Unmatched junction bases numbered 3, after V lost 6 bases and J lost 4 bases. CDR1 is MNHEY, CDR2 SMNVEV, per germline (reference sequence). The CDR3 DNA follows: TGTGCCAGCAGAGGACAGGGGTTCACTGAAGCTTTCTTT. Protein sequence: CASRGQGFTEAFF.

The chain joins TRBV7-6 to TRBJ1-4; 7 nucleotides align to TRBD1. The ends lost 5 bases at V and 14 bases at J; junction bases unmatched: 8. Germline CDR1 and CDR2: SGHVS and FNYEAQ. The CDR3 is made up of 12 amino acids. CDR3 amino acids: CASSLQTGALFF. CDR3 nucleotides: TGTGCCAGCAGCCTACAAACAGGGGCTCTGTTTTTT.

This clone was found a few times. This chain connects TRBV9 to TRBJ2-7; 9 bases match TRBD1. V trimming: 3 bases; J trimming: 7 bases; junction bases outside the gene matches: 14. The CDR3 has 16 amino acids. Germline V CDR1 and CDR2: SGDLS, YYNGEE. The CDR3 sequence: CASSAYSGTGTWEQYF. The CDR3 nucleotides read TGTGCCAGCAGCGCTTACTCCGGGACAGGGACTTGGGAGCAGTACTTC.

Only a few counts were recorded for this clone. The CDR3 loop is CAWSVLGGYGYTF. CDR3 sequence (DNA): TGTGCCTGGAGTGTATTGGGTGGCTATGGCTACACCTTC. The chain couples TRBV30 to TRBJ1-2; D unclear. From germline, CDR1 is GTSNPN and CDR2 SVGIG (reference sequence). The CDR3 covers 13 residues. The V and J ends lost 0 bases and 4 bases respectively, with 9 bases between them.